Sequencing of this T cell receptor (beta chain) was carried out in a study of monozygotic twins with inflammatory bowel disease. In regard to this clonotype: The antigen remains unidentified.

Reprocessing the 5' RACE reads, TCRdb reports a single entry for every CDR3 protein and omits DNA. The sample spans 200,000 to 250,000 distinct CDR3 sequences; the ten largest clones claim roughly 1.5%. Blood samples of roughly 2.5 ml were drawn from every donor. Regarding the study as a whole: IBD patients carried less diverse TCRbeta repertoires (inverse Simpson) than healthy co-twins. A single strong IBD-associated signal or clonotype was not supported by the findings. Compared with healthy twins, IBD patients shared fewer clonotypes with others, especially with disease activity.

This TCR came from a human donor with ulcerative colitis or Crohn's disease, or a healthy co-twin of an affected twin (not recorded which). Sequencing was performed on blood.

CDR3 sequence: CASSRRDRVYNEQFF. The chain is built from TRBV7-9 and TRBJ2-1; TCRdb outputs TRBD1, but without DNA this stays unchecked. The germline CDR1 and CDR2 sequences are SEHNR and FQNEAQ (reference sequence). This CDR3 region has 15 residues.